This TCR beta chain was sequenced for a study of post-analysis software for immune sequencing data (dated by TCRdb to about 2015). Notes on the research overall: The recorded disease courses included relapsing-remitting, secondary progressive and progressive-relapsing multiple sclerosis, and some patients had no subtype annotation. The patient repertoires were compared against 11 previously published healthy control repertoires obtained from donors aged roughly 6 to 25 years. A subset of samples was prepared in parallel using single-end sample barcoding, then pooled and co-amplified after Illumina adapter ligation.

Worth noting for this clonotype: No antigen is known for it. A read error may produce the germline difference seen at one junction end.

On the study overall, not on this receptor specifically: About five TRBV segments, including TRBV5-6, TRBV5-1 and TRBV20-1, were significantly more frequent in patients than controls. When samples were clustered directly using the F measure, samples prepared in the same batch co-clustered strongly, which prompted a batch-effect correction. The multiple sclerosis patient group was slightly younger than the control group. Significantly lower normalized Chao1 diversity was found in multiple sclerosis patients than in controls, suggesting substantial peripheral T-cell clonal expansion.

Library creation used PCR. These reads were obtained on an Illumina HiSeq 2500. To reduce PCR and sequencing biases, unique molecular identifiers were built into the TCR beta cDNA libraries. Roughly 500,000 cDNA molecules were obtained for every 1 to 10 million input T cells, so each molecule roughly corresponded to one T cell. The patient libraries were prepared and sequenced using the same protocol as the earlier healthy control dataset. Samples belonging to the same batch were prepared together, multiplexed and sequenced on a shared HiSeq lane. The paper's data handling went like this. MIGEC handled the raw barcoded reads, throwing out single-read molecular identifier groups before consensus assembly and CDR3 extraction. Clonotype tables were post-analysed with VDJtools, normalizing diversity by down-sampling all datasets to the smallest sample size. Repertoire overlap clustering matched CDR3 amino acid but not nucleotide sequences to correct batch-related cross-sample contamination. TCRdb reanalyzed the raw reads on its own, using fastp at Q25 for trimming and MiXCR for clone calling, and kept in-frame beta chains. Rows with one shared CDR3 protein collapse into an entry with the most common genes and DNA. These V and J calls derive from TCRdb rather than the authors' analysis. The sample profile shows fewer than 850,000 distinct CDR3 sequences; 25% to 30% of them were found once. The ten biggest clones cover roughly 0.57% of the sample.

CDR1 and CDR2, per the germline V gene (reference sequence), are DFQATT and SNEGSKA. The CDR3 covers 13 residues, taking in both the cysteine and the phenylalanine. Of the read, only the CDR3 DNA is kept; its 39 bases are in frame from base 1. TCR beta repertoires were profiled from peripheral blood of some 13 young patients with multiple sclerosis to demonstrate the VDJtools post-analysis software. The patients with multiple sclerosis were children and adolescents between about 6 and 17 years of age. Recombination linked TRBV20-1 to TRBJ1-6; the D region possibly corresponds to TRBD1 (5 bases align). The specimen sequenced was blood. This TCR was recovered from a girl aged 5 to 17 with multiple sclerosis. CDR3 region: CSARAGGDSPPHF. The DNA sequence is as follows: TGCAGTGCTAGAGCAGGAGGGGATTCACCCCCCCACTTT.